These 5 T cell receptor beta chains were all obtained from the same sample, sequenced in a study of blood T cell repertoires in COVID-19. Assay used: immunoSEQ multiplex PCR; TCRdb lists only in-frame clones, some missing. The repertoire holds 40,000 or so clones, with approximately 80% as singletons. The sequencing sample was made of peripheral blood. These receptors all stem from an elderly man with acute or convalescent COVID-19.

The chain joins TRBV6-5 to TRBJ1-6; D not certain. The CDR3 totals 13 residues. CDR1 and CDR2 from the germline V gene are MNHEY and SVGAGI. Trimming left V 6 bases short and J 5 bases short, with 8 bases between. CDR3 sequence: CASSQYHNSPLHF. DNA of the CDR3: TGTGCCAGCAGCCAGTACCATAATTCACCCCTCCACTTT.

The CDR3 sequence: CASSQGGTGLQTQYF. The CDR3 DNA reads TGTGCCAGCAGCCAAGGGGGGACAGGGTTGCAGACCCAGTACTTC. The rearrangement uses TRBV14 and TRBJ2-5; 9 bases line up with TRBD1. This CDR3 region has 15 residues. V shed 1 base and J 6 bases; nucleotides not matched to a gene: 6. From germline, CDR1 is SGHDN and CDR2 FVKESK.

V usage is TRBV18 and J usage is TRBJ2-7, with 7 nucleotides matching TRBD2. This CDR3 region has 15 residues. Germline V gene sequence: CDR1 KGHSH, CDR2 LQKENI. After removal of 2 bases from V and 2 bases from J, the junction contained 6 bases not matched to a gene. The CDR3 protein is CASSPTGGRTYEQYF. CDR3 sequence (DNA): TGTGCCAGCTCACCAACGGGGGGTAGGACCTACGAGCAGTACTTC.

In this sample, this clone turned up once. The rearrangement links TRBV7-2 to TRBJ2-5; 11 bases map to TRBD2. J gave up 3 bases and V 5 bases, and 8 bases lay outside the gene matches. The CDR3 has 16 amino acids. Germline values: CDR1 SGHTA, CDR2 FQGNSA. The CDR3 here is CASSPFRLAGKETQYF. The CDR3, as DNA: TGTGCCAGCAGCCCCTTTAGACTAGCGGGAAAAGAGACCCAGTACTTC.

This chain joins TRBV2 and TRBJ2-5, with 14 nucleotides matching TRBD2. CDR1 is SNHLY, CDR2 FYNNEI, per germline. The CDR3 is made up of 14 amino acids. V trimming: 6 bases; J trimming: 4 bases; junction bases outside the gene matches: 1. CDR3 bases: TGTGCCAGCAGCGGACTAGCGGGAGGAGAGACCCAGTACTTC. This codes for CASSGLAGGETQYF.